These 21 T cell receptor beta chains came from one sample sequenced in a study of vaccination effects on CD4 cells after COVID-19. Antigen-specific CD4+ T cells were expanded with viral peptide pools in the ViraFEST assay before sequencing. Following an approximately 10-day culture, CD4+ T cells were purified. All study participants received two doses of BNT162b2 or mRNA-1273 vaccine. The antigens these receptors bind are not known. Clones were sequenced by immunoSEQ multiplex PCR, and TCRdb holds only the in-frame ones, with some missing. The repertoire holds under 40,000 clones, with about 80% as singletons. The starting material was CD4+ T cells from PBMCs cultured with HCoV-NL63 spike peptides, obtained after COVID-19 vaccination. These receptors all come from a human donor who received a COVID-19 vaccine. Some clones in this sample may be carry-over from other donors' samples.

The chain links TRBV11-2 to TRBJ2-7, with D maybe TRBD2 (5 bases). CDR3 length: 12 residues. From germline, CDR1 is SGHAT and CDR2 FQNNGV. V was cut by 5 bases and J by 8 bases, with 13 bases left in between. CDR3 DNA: TGTGCCAGCAGCCTGACTTGGGAGAAGCAGTACGTC. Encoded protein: CASSLTWEKQYV.

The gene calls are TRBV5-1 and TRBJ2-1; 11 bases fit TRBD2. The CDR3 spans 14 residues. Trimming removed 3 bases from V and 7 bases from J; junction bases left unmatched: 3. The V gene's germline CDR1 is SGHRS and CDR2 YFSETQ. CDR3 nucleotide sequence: TGCGCCAGCAGCTCGACTAGCGGGGTTAATGAGCAGTTCTTC. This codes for CASSSTSGVNEQFF.

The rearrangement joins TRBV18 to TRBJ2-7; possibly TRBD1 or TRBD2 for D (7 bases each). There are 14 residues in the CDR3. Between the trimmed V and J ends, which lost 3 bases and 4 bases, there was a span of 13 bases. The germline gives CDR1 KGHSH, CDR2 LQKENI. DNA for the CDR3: TGTGCCAGCTCACCGAGACAGGGAGGGTACGAGCAGTACGTC. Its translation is CASSPRQGGYEQYV.

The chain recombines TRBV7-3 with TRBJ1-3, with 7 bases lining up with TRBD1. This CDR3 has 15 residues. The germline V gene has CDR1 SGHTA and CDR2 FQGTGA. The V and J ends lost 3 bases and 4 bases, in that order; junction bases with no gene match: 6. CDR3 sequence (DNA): TGTGCCAGCAGCTTGGGTCCAGGGGGAGGAAACACCATATATTTT. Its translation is CASSLGPGGGNTIYF. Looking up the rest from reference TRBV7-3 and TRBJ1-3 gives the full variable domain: GAGVSQTPSNKVTEKGKYVELRCDPISGHTALYWYRQSLGQGPEFLIYFQGTGAADDSGLPNDRFFAVRPEGSVSTLKIQRTERGDSAVYLCASSLGPGGGNTIYFGEGSWLTVV.

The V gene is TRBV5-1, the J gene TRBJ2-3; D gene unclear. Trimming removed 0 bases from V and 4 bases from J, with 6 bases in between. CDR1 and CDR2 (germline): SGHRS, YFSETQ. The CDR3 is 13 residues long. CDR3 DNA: TGCGCCAGCAGCTTGGGGGCAGCAGATACGCAGTATTTT. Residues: CASSLGAADTQYF.

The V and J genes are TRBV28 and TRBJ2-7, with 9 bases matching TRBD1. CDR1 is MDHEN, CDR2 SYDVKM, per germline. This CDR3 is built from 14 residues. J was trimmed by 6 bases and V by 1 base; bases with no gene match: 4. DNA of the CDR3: TGTGCCAGCAGTTTATTCGGGACAGGGAGCGAGCAGTACGTC. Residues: CASSLFGTGSEQYV.

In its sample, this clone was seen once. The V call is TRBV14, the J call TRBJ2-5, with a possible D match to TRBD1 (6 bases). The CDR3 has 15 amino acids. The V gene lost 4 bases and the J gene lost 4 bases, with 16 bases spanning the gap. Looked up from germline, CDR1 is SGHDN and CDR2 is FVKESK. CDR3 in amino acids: CASSPGTPRVETQYF. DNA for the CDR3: TGTGCCAGCAGCCCGGGGACACCCCGGGTAGAGACCCAGTACTTC.

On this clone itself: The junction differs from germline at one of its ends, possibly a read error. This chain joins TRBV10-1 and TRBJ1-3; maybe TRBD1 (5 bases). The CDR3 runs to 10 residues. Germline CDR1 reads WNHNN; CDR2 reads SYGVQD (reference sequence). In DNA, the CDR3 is TGCGCCAGCTTCGAGTCAGGGAATAGTTTT. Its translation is CASFESGNSF.

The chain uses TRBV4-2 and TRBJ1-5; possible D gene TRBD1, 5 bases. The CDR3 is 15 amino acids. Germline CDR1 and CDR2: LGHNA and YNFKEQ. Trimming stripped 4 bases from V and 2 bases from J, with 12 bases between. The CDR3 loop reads CASSRDRDGNQPQHF. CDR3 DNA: TGTGCCAGCAGCCGGGACCGGGACGGCAATCAGCCCCAGCATTTT.

The CDR3 region has the DNA TGTGCCAGCTCCAAGGCGGGGGGGCGAAGCACAGATACGCAGTATTTT. Protein product: CASSKAGGRSTDTQYF. The chain links TRBV7-3 to TRBJ2-3, with 9 bases lining up with TRBD2. Germline loops: CDR1 SGHTA, CDR2 FQGTGA. The CDR3 extends over 16 amino acids. The ends lost 8 bases at V and 0 bases at J; junction bases unmatched: 9.

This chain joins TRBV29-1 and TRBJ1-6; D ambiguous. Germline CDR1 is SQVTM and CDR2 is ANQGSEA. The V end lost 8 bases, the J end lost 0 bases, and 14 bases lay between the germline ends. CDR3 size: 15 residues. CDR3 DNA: TGCAGCCCCCACAGTAGGAGCTCCTATAATTCACCCCTCCACTTT. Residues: CSPHSRSSYNSPLHF.

CDR3 loop: CAWSVGGGRSTDTQYF. The CDR3 bases are TGTGCCTGGAGTGTAGGGGGGGGCAGAAGCACAGATACGCAGTATTTT. The chain has TRBV30 and TRBJ2-3, with D maybe TRBD2 (7 bases). The CDR3 length is 16 residues. Trimming pared 0 bases from V and 0 bases from J, leaving 13 bases between. Germline V CDR1 and CDR2: GTSNPN, SVGIG (reference sequence).

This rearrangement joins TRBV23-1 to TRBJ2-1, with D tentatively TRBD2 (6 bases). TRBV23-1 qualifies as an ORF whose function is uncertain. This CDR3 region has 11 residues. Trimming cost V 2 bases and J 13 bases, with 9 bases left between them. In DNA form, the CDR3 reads TGCGCCAGCAGTCAAGAGACTAGACAGTTCTTC. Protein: CASSQETRQFF.

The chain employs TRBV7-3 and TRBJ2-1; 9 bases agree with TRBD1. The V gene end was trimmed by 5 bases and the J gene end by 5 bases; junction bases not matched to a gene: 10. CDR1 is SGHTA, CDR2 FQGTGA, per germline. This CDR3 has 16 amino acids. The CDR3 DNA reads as TGTGCCAGCAGCCTACACATTGGGACAGGGAACAATGAGCAGTTCTTC. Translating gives CASSLHIGTGNNEQFF.

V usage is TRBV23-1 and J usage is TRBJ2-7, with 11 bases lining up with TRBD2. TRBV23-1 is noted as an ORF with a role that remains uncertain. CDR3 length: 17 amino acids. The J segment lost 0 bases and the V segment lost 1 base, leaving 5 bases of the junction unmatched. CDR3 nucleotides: TGCGCCAGCAGTCAATTAAGGCTAGCGGGGGGCTCCTACGAGCAGTACGTC. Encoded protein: CASSQLRLAGGSYEQYV.

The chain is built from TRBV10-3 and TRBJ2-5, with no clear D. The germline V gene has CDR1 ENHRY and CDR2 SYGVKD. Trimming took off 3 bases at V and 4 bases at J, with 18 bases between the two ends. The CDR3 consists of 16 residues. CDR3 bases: TGTGCCATCAGTGATCCCATGGGTTTGGGCGTAGAGACCCAGTACTTC. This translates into CAISDPMGLGVETQYF.

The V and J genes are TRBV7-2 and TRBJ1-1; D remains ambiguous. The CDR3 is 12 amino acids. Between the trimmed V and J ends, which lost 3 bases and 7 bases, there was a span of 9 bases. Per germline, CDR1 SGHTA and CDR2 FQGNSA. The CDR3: CASSLDLFEAFF. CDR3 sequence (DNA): TGTGCCAGCAGCTTGGACTTGTTTGAAGCTTTCTTT.

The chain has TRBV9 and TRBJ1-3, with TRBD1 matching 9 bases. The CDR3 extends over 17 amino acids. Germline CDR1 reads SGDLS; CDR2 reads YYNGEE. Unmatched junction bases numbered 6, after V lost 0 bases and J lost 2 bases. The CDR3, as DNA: TGTGCCAGCAGCGTAGAAGGGACAGGGTGGGCTGGAAACACCATATATTTT. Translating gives CASSVEGTGWAGNTIYF.

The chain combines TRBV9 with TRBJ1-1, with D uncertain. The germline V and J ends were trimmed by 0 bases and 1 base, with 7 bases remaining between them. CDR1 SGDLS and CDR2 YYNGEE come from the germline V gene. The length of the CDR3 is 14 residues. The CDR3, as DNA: TGTGCCAGCAGCGTAGAGGTGGGGAACACTGAAGCTTTCTTT. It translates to CASSVEVGNTEAFF. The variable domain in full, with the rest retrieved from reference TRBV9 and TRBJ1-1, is DSGVTQTPKHLITATGQRVTLRCSPRSGDLSVYWYQQSLDQGLQFLIQYYNGEERAKGNILERFSAQQFPDLHSELNLSSLELGDSALYFCASSVEVGNTEAFFGQGTRLTVV.

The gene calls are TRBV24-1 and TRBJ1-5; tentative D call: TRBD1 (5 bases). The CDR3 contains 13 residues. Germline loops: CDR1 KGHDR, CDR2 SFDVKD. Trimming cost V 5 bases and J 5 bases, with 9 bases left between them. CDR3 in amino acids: CATSVTAHQPQHF. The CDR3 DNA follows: TGTGCCACCAGTGTGACAGCTCATCAGCCCCAGCATTTT.

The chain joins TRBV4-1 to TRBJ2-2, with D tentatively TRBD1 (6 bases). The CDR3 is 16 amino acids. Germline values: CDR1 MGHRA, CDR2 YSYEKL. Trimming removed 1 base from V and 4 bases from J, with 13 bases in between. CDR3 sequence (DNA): TGCGCCAGCAGCCAAGTTTTGTACAGGGTCACCGGGGAGCTGTTTTTT. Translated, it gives CASSQVLYRVTGELFF.